The 5 T cell receptor beta chains below come from one sample, sequenced in a study of blood T cell repertoires in COVID-19. The protocol was immunoSEQ multiplex PCR, while the TCRdb copy is restricted to in-frame clones and leaves out a portion. Counted here are roughly 70,000 clones, around 90% occurring once; the ten biggest clones make up approximately 0.49%. The specimen sequenced was peripheral blood. Receptor source: a man aged 50 to 59 with COVID-19, enrolled during active disease.

This rearrangement joins TRBV2 to TRBJ2-1; 8 positions match TRBD2. V shed 2 bases and J 6 bases; nucleotides not matched to a gene: 9. This CDR3 region has 16 residues. Germline values: CDR1 SNHLY, CDR2 FYNNEI. The CDR3 nucleotides read TGTGCCAGCAGTGAACTGGGGGCGGGAGGCATCAATGAGCAGTTCTTC. It translates to CASSELGAGGINEQFF.

CDR3 sequence reads: CAISERRENIQYF. In DNA, the CDR3 is TGTGCCATCAGTGAACGCAGGGAAAACATTCAGTACTTC. J is TRBJ2-4 and V is TRBV10-3; a possible D gene is TRBD1 (5 bases). With 3 bases removed from V and 5 bases from J, the gap between germline ends came to 8 bases. CDR1 and CDR2 from the germline V gene are ENHRY and SYGVKD. The CDR3 runs 13 residues.

This chain links TRBV19 with TRBJ1-5, with no clear D. Trimming removed 2 bases from V and 2 bases from J, with 7 bases in between. The germline V gene has CDR1 LNHDA and CDR2 SQIVND (reference sequence). CDR3 length: 14 residues. CDR3 sequence (DNA): TGTGCCAGTAGTATACTAGGAGGCAATCAGCCCCAGCATTTT. Translated: CASSILGGNQPQHF.

The rearrangement links TRBV19 to TRBJ2-7; no clear D gene. The CDR3 sequence is 14 residues long. The germline V and J ends were trimmed by 3 bases and 2 bases, with 11 bases remaining between them. Germline values: CDR1 LNHDA, CDR2 SQIVND (reference sequence). The CDR3 protein is CASSMMGNPYEQYF. CDR3 nucleotide sequence: TGTGCCAGTAGTATGATGGGCAACCCCTACGAGCAGTACTTC. The entire variable domain, with the rest obtained from reference TRBV19 and TRBJ2-7, is as follows: DGGITQSPKYLFRKEGQNVTLSCEQNLNHDAMYWYRQDPGQGLRLIYYSQIVNDFQKGDIAEGYSVSREKKESFPLTVTSAQKNPTAFYLCASSMMGNPYEQYFGPGTRLTVT.

V gene TRBV4-3 combines with J gene TRBJ1-2; no firm D call. Germline CDR1 is LGHNA and CDR2 is YSLEER. V lost 0 bases and J 7 bases, leaving 15 bases between the germline ends. CDR3 length equals 15 residues. The CDR3 protein is CASSQDLGAMGGYTF. CDR3 DNA: TGCGCCAGCAGCCAAGATTTAGGAGCGATGGGTGGCTACACCTTC.